A selection of T cell receptor beta chains follows, all from one sample in a study of glioma-infiltrating T cells after dendritic cell vaccination. Generated by immunoSEQ multiplex PCR, the TCRdb table keeps only in-frame clones and is missing some. The sample holds 50,000 to 65,000 clones; more than 75% are singletons and the top ten take about 8.3%. Sequenced here: blood, sampled after dendritic cell vaccination. These receptors were obtained from a human donor with glioblastoma. Each CDR3 is given with its conserved first and last residue. D genes are given only for firm matches. The size of a clone is reported for some rows only, either as once, few or many, or as a class for expanded clones.

>.|TRBD2|21|TRBJ2-2|TRBV23-1
CASSPPGRRLAGARNTGELFF
TGCGCCAGCAGTCCCCCTGGGCGTCGACTAGCGGGGGCCAGAAACACCGGGGAGCTGTTTTTT
>.|.|14|TRBJ1-1|TRBV16
CASSQSGPNTEAFF
TGTGCCAGCAGCCAATCGGGGCCAAACACTGAAGCTTTCTTT
>.|TRBD1|12|TRBJ2-7|TRBV13
CASSSDRDEQYF
TGTGCCAGCAGCTCCGACAGGGACGAGCAGTACTTC
>few|TRBD2|16|TRBJ2-3|TRBV4-3
CASSQDLRGGSDTQYF
TGCGCCAGCAGCCAAGATCTGCGGGGGGGCTCAGATACGCAGTATTTT
>.|.|16|TRBJ2-3|TRBV6-1
CASSEFDRPSTDTQYF
TGTGCCAGCAGTGAATTTGACAGACCAAGCACAGATACGCAGTATTTT
>few|TRBD2|18|TRBJ2-1|TRBV2
CASSELLLAGVSYNEQFF
TGTGCCAGCAGTGAGCTCCTTCTAGCGGGGGTTTCCTACAATGAGCAGTTCTTC
>.|.|13|TRBJ1-2|TRBV6-5
CASSYVQGVADTF
TGTGCCAGCAGTTACGTACAAGGGGTTGCGGACACCTTC
>few|.|16|TRBJ2-3|TRBV12-5
CASGFRGASSTDTQYF
TGTGCTAGTGGTTTTCGGGGGGCCAGTTCCACAGATACGCAGTATTTT
>few|.|13|TRBJ1-4|TRBV25-1
CASSGLASEKLFF
TGTGCCAGCAGTGGCCTGGCCAGTGAAAAACTGTTTTTT
>.|TRBD1|16|TRBJ2-3|TRBV11-2
CASSLGQGSGTDTQYF
TGTGCCAGCAGCCTCGGACAGGGATCGGGCACAGATACGCAGTATTTT
>.|.|12|TRBJ2-5|TRBV6-1
CASIRGQETQYF
TGTGCCAGCATAAGGGGACAAGAGACCCAGTACTTC
>.|.|15|TRBJ2-2|TRBV5-4
CASSLVTVRGGELFF
TGTGCCAGCAGCTTGGTTACAGTACGGGGCGGGGAGCTGTTTTTT
>.|.|17|TRBJ1-1|TRBV7-9
CASSPRGRGFWDTEAFF
TGTGCCAGCAGCCCCCGGGGGAGGGGCTTTTGGGACACTGAAGCTTTCTTT
>.|TRBD2|15|TRBJ2-7|TRBV5-4
CASSASSGGNYEQYF
TGTGCCAGCAGCGCTTCTAGCGGGGGGAACTACGAGCAGTACTTC
>once|TRBD1|17|TRBJ2-5|TRBV4-1
CASSPPTRDRGEETQYF
TGCGCCAGCAGCCCGCCTACCCGGGACAGGGGAGAGGAGACCCAGTACTTC
>.|TRBD1|16|TRBJ1-1|TRBV27
CASSTPRTGGAAEAFF
TGTGCCAGCAGTACGCCAAGGACAGGGGGCGCGGCTGAAGCTTTCTTT
>.|.|14|TRBJ2-7|TRBV7-9
CASTSGFNLYEQYF
TGTGCCAGCACCTCGGGGTTTAATTTATACGAGCAGTACTTC
>.|.|15|TRBJ2-1|TRBV4-3
CASSQDRGLWNEQFF
TGCGCCAGCAGCCAAGATCGGGGACTCTGGAATGAGCAGTTCTTC
>.|.|12|TRBJ2-3|TRBV5-8
CAGTYRTDTQYF
TGTGCCGGGACATATAGAACAGATACGCAGTATTTT
>.|.|13|TRBJ1-6|TRBV2
CARRGSYNSPLHF
TGTGCCAGAAGGGGCTCCTATAATTCACCCCTCCACTTT
>.|TRBD2|18|TRBJ2-1|TRBV4-1
CASSQEGRGGIGYNEQFF
TGCGCCAGCAGCCAAGAAGGGCGGGGGGGCATAGGGTACAATGAGCAGTTCTTC
>.|.|15|TRBJ1-5|TRBV18
CASSPPGRSNQPQHF
TGTGCCAGCTCACCACCGGGCAGAAGCAATCAGCCCCAGCATTTT
>.|TRBD2|11|TRBJ2-1|TRBV11-3
CASSQREEQFF
TGTGCCAGCAGCCAGCGGGAAGAGCAGTTCTTC
>.|.|15|TRBJ1-1|TRBV18
CASSSWTESNTEAFF
TGTGCCAGCTCATCCTGGACAGAATCGAACACTGAAGCTTTCTTT
>.|TRBD2|17|TRBJ2-1|TRBV10-2
CASRSSLGAGGRNEQFF
TGCGCCAGCAGGTCAAGTTTGGGAGCGGGGGGACGCAATGAGCAGTTCTTC
>.|.|17|TRBJ2-3|TRBV27
CASSLSAGAAVGDTQYF
TGTGCCAGCAGTTTATCGGCGGGGGCCGCGGTGGGAGATACGCAGTATTTT
>once|.|14|TRBJ2-3|TRBV19
CACQDLASTDTQYF
TGTGCCTGTCAGGATCTAGCGAGCACAGATACGCAGTATTTT
>.|TRBD1|14|TRBJ1-1|TRBV28
CASSSGQPNTEAFF
TGTGCCAGCAGTTCGGGACAGCCAAACACTGAAGCTTTCTTT
>.|TRBD1|14|TRBJ1-6|TRBV6-5
CASRRDRLRAPLHF
TGTGCCAGCAGGAGGGACAGATTGAGGGCCCCCCTCCACTTT
>.|TRBD1|19|TRBJ1-2|TRBV9
CASSLRKRDRDLVSYGYTF
TGTGCCAGCAGTTTAAGAAAGCGGGACAGGGACCTGGTAAGCTATGGCTACACCTTC
>once|.|14|TRBJ2-2|TRBV4-3
CASSQGFQNGELFF
TGCGCCAGCAGCCAAGGTTTCCAGAACGGGGAGCTGTTTTTT
>.|.|16|TRBJ2-7|TRBV11-2
CASSLEVPGLAYEQYF
TGTGCCAGCAGCTTAGAGGTCCCAGGGTTAGCCTACGAGCAGTACTTC
>.|TRBD2|14|TRBJ2-7|TRBV7-3
CASSLTSGDHEQYF
TGTGCCAGCAGCTTGACTAGCGGGGATCACGAGCAGTACTTC
>.|.|14|TRBJ1-1|TRBV11-2
CASSSDSRATEAFF
TGTGCCAGCAGCTCGGACAGTCGGGCCACTGAAGCTTTCTTT
>.|.|16|TRBJ2-5|TRBV5-4
CASTTGGAGRRETQYF
TGTGCCAGCACCACCGGCGGTGCAGGGAGGCGAGAGACCCAGTACTTC
>once|.|14|TRBJ1-1|TRBV7-9
CASSLTGLNTEAFF
TGTGCCAGCAGCTTAACAGGGCTAAATACTGAAGCTTTCTTT
>.|TRBD1|14|TRBJ1-2|TRBV5-1
CASSDSGTGGGYTF
TGCGCCAGCAGCGACTCAGGGACAGGGGGAGGCTACACCTTC
>few|TRBD2|16|TRBJ2-3|TRBV5-4
CASSSTSGGTTDTQYF
TGTGCCAGCAGCTCTACTAGCGGGGGCACCACAGATACGCAGTATTTT
>.|TRBD1|17|TRBJ2-1|TRBV19
CASSLLQGSSSYNEQFF
TGTGCCAGTAGTCTCCTACAGGGGTCGAGCTCCTACAATGAGCAGTTCTTC
>.|.|15|TRBJ1-6|TRBV6-5
CASRSAQGEQSPLHF
TGTGCCAGCAGGTCTGCCCAAGGGGAACAATCACCCCTCCACTTT
>.|TRBD1|17|TRBJ1-1|TRBV6-1
CASSETWFVETGLKAFF
TGTGCCAGCAGTGAAACTTGGTTCGTCGAGACAGGGCTGAAAGCTTTCTTT
>few|.|17|TRBJ2-5|TRBV9
CASSVTPRGDLPQTQYF
TGTGCCAGCAGCGTAACCCCCCGCGGGGACCTGCCTCAGACCCAGTACTTC
>.|TRBD1|13|TRBJ2-5|TRBV7-3
CASSPDRGETQYF
TGTGCCAGCAGCCCCGACAGGGGTGAGACCCAGTACTTC
>.|.|14|TRBJ2-5|TRBV12-1
CASSFWLAAPKGYF
TGTGCCAGCAGCTTTTGGCTAGCGGCGCCGAAAGGGTACTTC
>.|.|12|TRBJ2-2|TRBV29-1
CSVRGGAGELFF
TGCAGCGTGCGGGGTGGGGCCGGGGAGCTGTTTTTT
>.|TRBD2|15|TRBJ2-3|TRBV4-3
CASSHTAGGTDTQYF
TGCGCCAGCAGCCATACGGCGGGGGGAACAGATACGCAGTATTTT
>.|TRBD1|13|TRBJ1-1|TRBV6-5
CASSPEGATEAFF
TGTGCCAGCAGTCCCGAGGGGGCCACTGAAGCTTTCTTT
>once|.|15|TRBJ1-2|TRBV7-2
CASSPLLKSNYGYTF
TGTGCCAGCAGCCCACTCTTAAAATCTAACTATGGCTACACCTTC
>.|.|12|TRBJ2-7|TRBV15
CATGTDSYEQYF
TGTGCCACTGGTACTGACAGCTACGAGCAGTACTTC
>.|.|13|TRBJ1-5|TRBV30
CAWSVQGGQPQHF
TGTGCCTGGAGTGTTCAGGGAGGCCAGCCCCAGCATTTT